The 3 T cell receptor beta chains reported below all come from one sample, sequenced in a study of T cells in Graves' hyperthyroidism and ophthalmopathy (dated by TCRdb to about 2019). Libraries came from multiplex PCR. This sample was sequenced with an Illumina HiSeq 2000. The TCR beta CDR3 regions were amplified from RNA transcripts. For the first round of RT-PCR on the TCR CDR3, the HTBI primer set was used together with the Qiagen OneStep RT-PCR kit. Through fastp at Q25 and MiXCR, TCRdb rebuilt clones from the public reads, retaining in-frame beta chains. Records with the same CDR3 protein are collapsed into one entry carrying the most frequent genes and DNA. The sample profile shows around 660,000 distinct CDR3 sequences; 45% of them were found once. In total, the top ten clones hold under 8% of the sample. Sequenced material: peripheral blood or thyroid tissue (not recorded which). The receptors shown here come from an adult man with Graves' disease, either hyperthyroidism or ophthalmopathy (not recorded which).

This clonotype occurred many times. This chain joins TRBV7-9 and TRBJ1-2, with 7 bases lining up with TRBD1. Germline loops: CDR1 SEHNR, CDR2 FQNEAQ (reference sequence). The CDR3 totals 14 residues. After removal of 5 bases from V and 2 bases from J, the junction contained 5 bases not matched to a gene. CDR3 nucleotides: TGTGCCAGCAGCCAGGGACAGTCAAACTATGGCTACACCTTC. Translating gives CASSQGQSNYGYTF.

This clonotype was recorded many times. The J gene is TRBJ1-2, the V gene TRBV29-1, with a weak D call TRBD1 (6 bases). The CDR3 length is 13 residues. Trimming stripped 4 bases from V and 4 bases from J, with 13 bases between. Per the germline V gene, CDR1 is SQVTM and CDR2 is ANQGSEA. This CDR3 reads CSVGRGSIYGYTF. CDR3 nucleotide sequence: TGCAGCGTTGGCAGGGGTTCTATCTATGGCTACACCTTC.

In this sample, this clonotype turned up many times. The chain uses TRBV2 and TRBJ2-5; 7 bases match TRBD1. Trimming cost V 3 bases and J 3 bases; bases outside gene matches: 4. The germline V gene encodes CDR1 SNHLY and CDR2 FYNNEI. This CDR3 comprises 14 residues. The CDR3 here is CASSELTGEETQYF. The CDR3 coding sequence is TGTGCCAGCAGTGAGCTCACAGGGGAAGAGACCCAGTACTTC. Full variable domain (missing parts from reference TRBV2 and TRBJ2-5): EPEVTQTPSHQVTQMGQEVILRCVPISNHLYFYWYRQILGQKVEFLVSFYNNEISEKSEIFDDQFSVERPDGSNFTLKIRSTKLEDSAMYFCASSELTGEETQYFGPGTRLLVL.